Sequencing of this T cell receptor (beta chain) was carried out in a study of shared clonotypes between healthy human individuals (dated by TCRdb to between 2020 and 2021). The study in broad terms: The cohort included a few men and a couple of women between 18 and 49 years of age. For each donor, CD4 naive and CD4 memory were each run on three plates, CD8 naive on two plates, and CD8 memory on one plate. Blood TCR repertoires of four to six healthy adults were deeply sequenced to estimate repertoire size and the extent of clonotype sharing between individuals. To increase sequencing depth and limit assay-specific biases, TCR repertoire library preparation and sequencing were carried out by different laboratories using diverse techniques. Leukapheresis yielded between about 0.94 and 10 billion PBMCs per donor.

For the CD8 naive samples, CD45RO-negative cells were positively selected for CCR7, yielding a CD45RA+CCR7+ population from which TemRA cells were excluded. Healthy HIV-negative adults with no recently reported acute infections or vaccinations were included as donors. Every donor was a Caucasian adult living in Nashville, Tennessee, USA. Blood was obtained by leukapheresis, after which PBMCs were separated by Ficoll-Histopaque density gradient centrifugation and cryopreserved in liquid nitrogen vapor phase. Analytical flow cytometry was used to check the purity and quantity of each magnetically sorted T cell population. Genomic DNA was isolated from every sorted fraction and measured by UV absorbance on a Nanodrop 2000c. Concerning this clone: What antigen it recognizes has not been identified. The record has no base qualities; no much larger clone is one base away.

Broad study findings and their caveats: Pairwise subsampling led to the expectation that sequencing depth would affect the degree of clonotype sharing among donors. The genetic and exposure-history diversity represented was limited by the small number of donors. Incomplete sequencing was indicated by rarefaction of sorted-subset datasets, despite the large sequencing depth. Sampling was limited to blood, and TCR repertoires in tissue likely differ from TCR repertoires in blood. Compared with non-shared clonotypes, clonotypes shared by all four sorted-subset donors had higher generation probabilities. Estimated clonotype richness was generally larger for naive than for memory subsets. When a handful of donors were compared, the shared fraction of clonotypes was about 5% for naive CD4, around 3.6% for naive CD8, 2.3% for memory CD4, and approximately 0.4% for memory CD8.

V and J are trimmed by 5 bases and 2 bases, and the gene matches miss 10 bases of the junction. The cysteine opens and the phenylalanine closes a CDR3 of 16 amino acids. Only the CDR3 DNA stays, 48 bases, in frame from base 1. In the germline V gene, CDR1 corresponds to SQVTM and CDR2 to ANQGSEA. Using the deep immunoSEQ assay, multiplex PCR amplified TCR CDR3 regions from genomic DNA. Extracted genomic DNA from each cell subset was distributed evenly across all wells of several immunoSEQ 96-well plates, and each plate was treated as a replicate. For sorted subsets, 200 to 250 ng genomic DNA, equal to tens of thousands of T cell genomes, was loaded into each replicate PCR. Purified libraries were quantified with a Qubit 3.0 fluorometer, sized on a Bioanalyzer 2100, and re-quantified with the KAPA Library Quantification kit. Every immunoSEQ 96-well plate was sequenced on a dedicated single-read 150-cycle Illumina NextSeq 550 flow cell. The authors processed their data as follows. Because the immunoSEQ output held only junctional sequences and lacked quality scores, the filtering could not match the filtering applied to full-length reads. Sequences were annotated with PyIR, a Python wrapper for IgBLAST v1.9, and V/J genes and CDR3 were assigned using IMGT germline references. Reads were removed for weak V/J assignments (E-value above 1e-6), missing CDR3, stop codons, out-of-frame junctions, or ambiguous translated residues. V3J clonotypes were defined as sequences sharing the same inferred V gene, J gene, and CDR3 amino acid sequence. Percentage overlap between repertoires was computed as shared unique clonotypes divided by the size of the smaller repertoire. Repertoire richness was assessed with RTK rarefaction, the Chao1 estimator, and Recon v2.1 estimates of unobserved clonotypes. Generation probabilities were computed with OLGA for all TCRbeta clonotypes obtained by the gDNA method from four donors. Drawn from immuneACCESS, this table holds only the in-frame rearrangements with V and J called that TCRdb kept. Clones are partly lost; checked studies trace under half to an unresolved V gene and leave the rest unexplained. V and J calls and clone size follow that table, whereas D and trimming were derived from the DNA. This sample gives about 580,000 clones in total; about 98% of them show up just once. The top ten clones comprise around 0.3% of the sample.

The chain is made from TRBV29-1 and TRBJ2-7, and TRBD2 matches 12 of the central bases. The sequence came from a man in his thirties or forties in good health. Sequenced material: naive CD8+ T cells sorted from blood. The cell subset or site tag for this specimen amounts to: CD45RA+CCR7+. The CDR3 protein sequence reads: CSVRLAGVQRAYEQYF. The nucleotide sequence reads TGCAGCGTTAGACTAGCGGGGGTACAACGCGCCTACGAGCAGTACTTC.